These 22 T cell receptor beta chains were sequenced from one sample in a study of radiation and T cells in renal cell carcinoma. Time point reported: blood 2 weeks post-SBRT. Treatment given: 15 Gy SBRT to primary tumor, nephrectomy 4 weeks later. TCRdb's table, derived via immunoSEQ multiplex PCR, lists solely in-frame clones and lacks some. The table records about 130,000 clones, 88% of them present only once. The material was blood, obtained from a patient whose treatment included radiotherapy and nephrectomy. All receptors come from a woman in her seventies with renal cell carcinoma.

A single count supports this clone. CDR3 sequence: CASRGPGQNTEAFF. The CDR3 DNA sequence: TGTGCCAGCAGGGGACCGGGACAGAACACTGAAGCTTTCTTT. This chain connects TRBV7-3 to TRBJ1-1; tentatively, D is TRBD1 (6 bases). V was cut by 6 bases and J by 1 base, with 12 bases left in between. The germline V gene has CDR1 SGHTA and CDR2 FQGTGA. The CDR3 is 14 amino acids.

The V gene is TRBV11-2, the J gene TRBJ1-1; D remains ambiguous. The CDR3 totals 13 residues. Germline lookup yields CDR1 SGHAT and CDR2 FQNNGV. The germline V and J ends were trimmed by 1 base and 6 bases, with 9 bases remaining between them. The CDR3 loop is CASSLGGGAEAFF. CDR3 in DNA: TGTGCCAGCAGCTTAGGGGGAGGCGCTGAAGCTTTCTTT.

The rearrangement joins TRBV15 to TRBJ1-1; 8 nucleotides line up with TRBD1. CDR1 LNHNV and CDR2 YYDKDF come from the germline V gene (reference sequence). Trimming took 5 bases from V and 0 from J; bases not matched to a gene: 5. CDR3 size: 15 residues. CDR3 amino acids: CATSSRTGLNTEAFF. The CDR3 DNA is TGTGCCACCAGCTCAAGGACAGGGTTGAACACTGAAGCTTTCTTT.

For the CDR3, the DNA is TGTGCCAGCAGCTCCCACAGGGATTTTGGCTACACCTTC. Its protein product is CASSSHRDFGYTF. The chain combines TRBV11-1 with TRBJ1-2; a possible D gene is TRBD1 (6 bases). V lost 4 bases and J 7 bases, leaving 13 bases between the germline ends. CDR1 is SGHAT and CDR2 is FQDESV in the germline V gene (reference sequence). The CDR3 has 13 residues.

This clone showed up just a few times. The chain couples TRBV18 to TRBJ1-5, with a possible D match to TRBD1 (6 bases). Germline V lookup: CDR1 KGHSH, CDR2 LQKENI. The V and J ends lost 4 bases and 1 base respectively, with 8 bases between them. The CDR3 consists of 14 residues. The CDR3 DNA follows: TGTGCCAGCTCACGGGGGCAGAGCAATCAGCCCCAGCATTTT. Translated, it gives CASSRGQSNQPQHF.

The DNA of the CDR3 is TGTGCCAGCAGCTCTGGTACTAGCGGCTCCTACGAGCAGTACTTC. Protein: CASSSGTSGSYEQYF. J is TRBJ2-7 and V is TRBV5-4; 8 nucleotides line up with TRBD2. V shed 3 bases, J shed 0 bases, and the junction held 5 bases outside the gene matches. Germline assignment: CDR1 SGHNT and CDR2 YYREEE (reference sequence). This CDR3 has 15 residues.

DNA of the CDR3: TGTGCCATCAGTGACGGGCAGGGTCTTGGTGAAGCTTTCTTT. Protein sequence: CAISDGQGLGEAFF. The chain couples TRBV10-3 to TRBJ1-1, with D possibly TRBD1 on 5 matching bases. In germline, CDR1 is ENHRY, CDR2 SYGVKD. CDR3 length equals 14 residues. Deletions cut 3 bases from V and 7 bases from J, with 15 bases between.

This rearrangement joins TRBV5-1 to TRBJ1-6; D gene unclear. Trimming left V 0 bases short and J 7 bases short, with 17 bases between. This CDR3 spans 17 amino acids. CDR1 is SGHRS and CDR2 is YFSETQ in the germline V gene. DNA for the CDR3: TGCGCCAGCAGCTTGGCAAGCGGGGTAACGGGCAATTCACCCCTCCACTTT. Its translation is CASSLASGVTGNSPLHF.

The chain has TRBV28 and TRBJ1-5; TRBD1 matches at 8 bases. Trimming cost V 6 bases and J 6 bases; bases outside gene matches: 7. This CDR3 contains 14 residues. The germline V gene has CDR1 MDHEN and CDR2 SYDVKM. The CDR3 DNA is TGTGCCAGCAGCCGACTCCAGGGGGCTCAGCCCCAGCATTTT. Translated, it gives CASSRLQGAQPQHF.

J is TRBJ1-3 and V is TRBV30, with D unclear. The CDR3 totals 12 residues. The germline CDR1 and CDR2 sequences are GTSNPN and SVGIG (reference sequence). The V gene lost 8 bases and the J gene lost 2 bases, with 10 bases spanning the gap. The DNA of the CDR3 is TGTGCCGGAGGGTTCACTGGAAACACCATATATTTT. Protein product: CAGGFTGNTIYF.

This chain links TRBV19 with TRBJ1-6; 8 positions agree with TRBD1. CDR3 length equals 16 residues. V was pared by 2 bases and J by 5 bases, with 5 bases of the junction left unmatched. Germline CDR1 LNHDA, CDR2 SQIVND (reference sequence). The CDR3 spells CASSILGTGNNSPLHF. As DNA, the CDR3 is TGTGCCAGTAGTATACTTGGGACAGGCAATAATTCACCCCTCCACTTT. Full variable domain (outside the CDR3, taken from reference TRBV19 and TRBJ1-6): DGGITQSPKYLFRKEGQNVTLSCEQNLNHDAMYWYRQDPGQGLRLIYYSQIVNDFQKGDIAEGYSVSREKKESFPLTVTSAQKNPTAFYLCASSILGTGNNSPLHFGNGTRLTVT.

The genes are TRBV7-9 and TRBJ2-5; D may be TRBD1 (5 bases). The CDR3 totals 15 residues. The germline V gene encodes CDR1 SEHNR and CDR2 FQNEAQ (reference sequence). Trimming took 6 bases from V and 2 from J, leaving 16 bases between them. The CDR3 is CASRSTELLQETQYF. The CDR3 DNA reads as TGTGCCAGCAGATCGACAGAACTCCTACAAGAGACCCAGTACTTC.

The V gene is TRBV2, the J gene TRBJ1-1; D uncertain. CDR3 size: 13 residues. Germline values: CDR1 SNHLY, CDR2 FYNNEI. Between the trimmed V and J ends, which lost 8 bases and 1 base, there was a span of 11 bases. The CDR3 protein is CASEDYKNTEAFF. As DNA, the CDR3 is TGTGCCAGCGAGGACTATAAGAACACTGAAGCTTTCTTT.

The chain couples TRBV7-2 to TRBJ2-5; D might be TRBD2 (7 bases). Germline V gives CDR1 SGHTA, CDR2 FQGNSA. V gave up 0 bases and J gave up 5 bases, with 13 bases separating them. This CDR3 contains 15 residues. The CDR3 protein is CASSLAGGPSETQYF. The DNA of the CDR3 is TGTGCCAGCAGCTTAGCGGGGGGGCCGTCTGAGACCCAGTACTTC.

The chain links TRBV28 to TRBJ1-2, with 12 bases that match TRBD1. V lost 4 bases, J lost 8 bases, and 11 bases stayed unmatched. Germline V gene lookup returns CDR1 MDHEN and CDR2 SYDVKM. This CDR3 region has 16 residues. CDR3 sequence (DNA): TGTGCCAGCAGTTCATCACCGGGACAGGGGGCGGGAGGCTACACCTTC. It specifies CASSSSPGQGAGGYTF.

The genes are TRBV5-6 and TRBJ2-5; a weak D match, TRBD2 (5 bases). Germline loops: CDR1 SGHDT, CDR2 YYEEEE. V was shortened by 6 bases and J by 8 bases, with 23 bases between the two germline ends. CDR3 length equals 15 residues. DNA of the CDR3: TGTGCCAGCACCCCAGTCTCAGCGGATAACCCAACCCAGTACTTC. Its translation is CASTPVSADNPTQYF. Combining the CDR3 with reference TRBV5-6 and TRBJ2-5 gives the whole variable domain DAGVTQSPTHLIKTRGQQVTLRCSPKSGHDTVSWYQQALGQGPQFIFQYYEEEERQRGNFPDRFSGHQFPNYSSELNVNALLLGDSALYLCASTPVSADNPTQYFGPGTRLLVL.

The rearrangement joins TRBV29-1 to TRBJ1-1, with D uncertain. CDR1 and CDR2 (germline): SQVTM, ANQGSEA. This CDR3 region has 10 residues. The V and J ends lost 3 bases and 8 bases respectively, with 7 bases between them. CDR3 coding DNA: TGCAGCGTTGATGAAGGGGAAGCTTTCTTT. This codes for CSVDEGEAFF.

The V call is TRBV7-9, the J call TRBJ2-1, with 10 bases aligning to TRBD1. J was trimmed by 6 bases and V by 2 bases; bases with no gene match: 7. The germline V gene encodes CDR1 SEHNR and CDR2 FQNEAQ (reference sequence). The length of the CDR3 is 16 residues. The CDR3, as DNA: TGTGCCAGCAGCTTACCTAAGGACAGGGGGTCCAATGAGCAGTTCTTC. This translates into CASSLPKDRGSNEQFF.

CDR3 sequence: CASSPAASDTQYF. Here the CDR3 DNA reads TGTGCCAGCAGCCCGGCAGCGAGTGATACGCAGTATTTT. The rearrangement links TRBV5-4 to TRBJ2-3; no clear D. V was clipped by 4 bases and J by 6 bases, with 12 bases between them. Germline CDR1 SGHNT, CDR2 YYREEE (reference sequence). CDR3 length: 13 residues.

The genes are TRBV5-6 and TRBJ1-2; 10 bases line up with TRBD1. J gave up 7 bases and V 4 bases, and 4 bases lay outside the gene matches. The CDR3 is made up of 13 amino acids. The V gene's germline CDR1 is SGHDT and CDR2 YYEEEE. The CDR3 nucleotides are TGTGCCAGCAGCCCGGACAGGGGGGTTGGCTACACCTTC. This sequence encodes CASSPDRGVGYTF.

The chain carries TRBV7-5 and TRBJ2-7; TRBD2, the table's D call, lacks a check against the DNA. TRBV7-5 is an annotated pseudogene. This CDR3 contains 15 residues. The CDR3 here is CARSLGDSCSYEQYF. The DNA for the CDR3 is TGTGCCAGAAGCTTAGGGGACTCATGCTCCTACGAGCAGTACTTC.

The chain links TRBV5-1 to TRBJ1-2; D might be TRBD1 (6 bases). Germline V gene data show CDR1 as SGHRS and CDR2 as YFSETQ. This CDR3 is built from 15 residues. The V end lost 0 bases, the J end lost 8 bases, and 17 bases lay between the germline ends. CDR3 amino acids: CASSLVGGEGLGYTF. The DNA of the CDR3 is TGCGCCAGCAGCTTGGTTGGGGGCGAAGGTTTAGGCTACACCTTC.